The clone carrying this T cell receptor (beta chain) was recorded many times. Germline trimming cut 2 bases from V and 0 bases from J; bases unmatched to any gene: 13. CDR3 size: 18 residues. Germline assignment: CDR1 MNHEY and CDR2 SVGEGT. TCRdb itself ran the RT-PCR reads through MiXCR, one entry per CDR3 protein. The sample contains about 700,000 distinct CDR3 sequences, 14% of which appear only once. The receptor comes from a female donor in good health, serving as a healthy control. The chain is built from TRBV6-2 or TRBV6-3 and TRBJ2-7, with 7 bases lining up with TRBD2. Sequenced material: memory CD4+ T cells from blood. The CDR3 spells CASSYTPGLTTLSYEQYF. The CDR3 nucleotides are TGTGCCAGCAGTTACACCCCGGGACTAACTACCCTCTCCTACGAGCAGTACTTC.